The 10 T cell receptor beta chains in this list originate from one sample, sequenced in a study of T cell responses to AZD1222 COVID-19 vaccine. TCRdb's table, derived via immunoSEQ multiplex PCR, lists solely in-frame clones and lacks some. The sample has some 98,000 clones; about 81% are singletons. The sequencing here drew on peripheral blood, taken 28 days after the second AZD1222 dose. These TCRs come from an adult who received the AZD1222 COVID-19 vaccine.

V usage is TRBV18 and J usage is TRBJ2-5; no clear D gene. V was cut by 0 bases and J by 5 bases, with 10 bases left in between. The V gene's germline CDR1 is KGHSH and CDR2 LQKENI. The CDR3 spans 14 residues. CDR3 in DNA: TGTGCCAGCTCACCACCGGCTAGGGCCGAGACCCAGTACTTC. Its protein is CASSPPARAETQYF.

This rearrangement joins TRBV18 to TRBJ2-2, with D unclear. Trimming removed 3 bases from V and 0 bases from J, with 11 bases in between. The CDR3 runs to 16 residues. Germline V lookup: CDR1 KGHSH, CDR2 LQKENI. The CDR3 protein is CASSPDQASNTGELFF. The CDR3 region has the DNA TGTGCCAGCTCACCTGATCAGGCTTCGAACACCGGGGAGCTGTTTTTT.

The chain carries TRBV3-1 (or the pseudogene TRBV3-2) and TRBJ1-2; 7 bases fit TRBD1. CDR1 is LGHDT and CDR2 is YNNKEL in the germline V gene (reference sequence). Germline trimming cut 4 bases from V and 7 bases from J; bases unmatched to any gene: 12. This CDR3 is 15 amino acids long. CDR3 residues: CASSPQGSTGSGYTF. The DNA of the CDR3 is TGTGCCAGCAGCCCACAGGGGTCGACGGGGAGTGGCTACACCTTC.

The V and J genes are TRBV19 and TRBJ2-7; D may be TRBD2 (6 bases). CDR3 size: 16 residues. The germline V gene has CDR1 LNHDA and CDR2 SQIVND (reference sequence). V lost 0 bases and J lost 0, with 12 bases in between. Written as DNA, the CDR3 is TGTGCCAGTAGTATAGATCGCGGGGACGGCTCCTACGAGCAGTACTTC. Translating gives CASSIDRGDGSYEQYF. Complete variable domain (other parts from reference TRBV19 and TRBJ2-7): DGGITQSPKYLFRKEGQNVTLSCEQNLNHDAMYWYRQDPGQGLRLIYYSQIVNDFQKGDIAEGYSVSREKKESFPLTVTSAQKNPTAFYLCASSIDRGDGSYEQYFGPGTRLTVT.

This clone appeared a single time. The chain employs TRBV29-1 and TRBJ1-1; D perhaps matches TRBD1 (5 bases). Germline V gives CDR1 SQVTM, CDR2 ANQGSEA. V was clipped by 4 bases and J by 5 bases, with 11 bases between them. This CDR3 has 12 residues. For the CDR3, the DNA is TGCAGCGTTGCCCGGGGCCGGACTGAAGCTTTCTTT. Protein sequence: CSVARGRTEAFF.

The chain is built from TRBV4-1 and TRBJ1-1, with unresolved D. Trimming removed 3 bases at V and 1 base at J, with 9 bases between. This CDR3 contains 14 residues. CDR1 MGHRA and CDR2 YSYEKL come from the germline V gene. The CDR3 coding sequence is TGCGCCAGCAGCCACCCAATGAGGAACACTGAAGCTTTCTTT. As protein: CASSHPMRNTEAFF.

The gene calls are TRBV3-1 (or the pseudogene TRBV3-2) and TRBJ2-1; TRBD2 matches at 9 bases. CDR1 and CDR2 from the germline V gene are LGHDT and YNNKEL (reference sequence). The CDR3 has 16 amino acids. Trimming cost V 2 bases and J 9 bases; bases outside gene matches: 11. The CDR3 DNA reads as TGTGCCAGCAGCCAACATGCCCCGGCAGCGGGAGGTGAGCAGTTCTTC. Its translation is CASSQHAPAAGGEQFF.

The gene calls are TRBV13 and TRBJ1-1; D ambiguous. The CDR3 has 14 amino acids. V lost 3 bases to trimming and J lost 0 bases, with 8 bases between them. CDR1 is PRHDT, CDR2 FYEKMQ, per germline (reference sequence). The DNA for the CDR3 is TGTGCCAGCAGCTTTCGTACCATGAACACTGAAGCTTTCTTT. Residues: CASSFRTMNTEAFF.

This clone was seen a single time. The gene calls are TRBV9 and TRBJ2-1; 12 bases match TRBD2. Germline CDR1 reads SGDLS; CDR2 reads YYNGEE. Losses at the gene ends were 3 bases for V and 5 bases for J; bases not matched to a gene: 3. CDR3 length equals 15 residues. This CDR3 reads CASSARTSGNNEQFF. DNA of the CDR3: TGTGCCAGCAGCGCCCGGACTAGCGGGAACAATGAGCAGTTCTTC.

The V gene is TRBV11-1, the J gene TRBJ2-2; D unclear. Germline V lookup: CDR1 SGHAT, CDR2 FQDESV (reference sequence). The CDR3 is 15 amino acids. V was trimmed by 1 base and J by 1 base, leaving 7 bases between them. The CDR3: CASSLVGLNTGELFF. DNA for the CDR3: TGTGCCAGCAGCTTAGTAGGCTTGAACACCGGGGAGCTGTTTTTT.